This T cell receptor beta chain was sequenced during a study of T cells in Graves' hyperthyroidism and ophthalmopathy. Regarding this clonotype: Its antigen is unknown.

CDR1 is KGHSH and CDR2 is LQKENI in the germline V gene. J gave up 10 bases and V 5 bases, and 15 bases lay outside the gene matches. The CDR3 loop spans 15 amino acids. The study, taken as a whole, reports: Most clonotypes expanded in the thyroid (above 0.001) were also present in blood.

TCR beta CDR3 regions were amplified from RNA transcripts. When the TCR CDR3 underwent first-round RT-PCR, the HTBI primer set was used. TCRdb fed the multiplex PCR reads into MiXCR, producing one record per CDR3 protein. Of under 650,000 distinct CDR3 sequences listed, about 17% are singletons. If no ophthalmopathy progression occurred within 18 months, Graves' hyperthyroidism was stable. Diagnosing involved the use of clinical symptoms, serum thyroxine and TRAb, thyroid ultrasound and orbital computed tomography. Cells are PBMCs isolated from more than 8.5 ml of fresh blood. This clonotype originated in a young woman with Graves' hyperthyroidism. This chain uses TRBV18 with TRBJ1-1; 8 nucleotides align to TRBD1. Sequencing was performed on blood. The CDR3 bases are TGTGCCAGCTCAAAAGAACAGGGGGTAATCGTCGGAGCTTTCTTT. Translation gives CASSKEQGVIVGAFF.